Described below is a single TCR beta chain sequence and its context. The ends lost 4 bases at V and 4 bases at J; junction bases unmatched: 8. The CDR3 spans 14 residues. Looked up from germline, CDR1 is GTSNPN and CDR2 is SVGIG (reference sequence). This record comes from a study of CD8 T cells in Susac syndrome. Random hexamers primed reverse transcription of about 0.5 to 1 ug RNA. TCRdb analysed the immunoSEQ multiplex PCR reads with MiXCR anew, one entry per CDR3 protein. This table has roughly 67,000 distinct CDR3 sequences, roughly 95% appearing once. The chain recombines TRBV30 with TRBJ2-7, with 9 bases lining up with TRBD1. The sequenced sample was CD8+ T cells from PBMCs. The source is a human donor with multiple sclerosis. CDR3 amino acids: CAWNSGTGPYEQYF. CDR3 DNA sequence: TGTGCCTGGAACTCAGGGACAGGGCCGTACGAGCAGTACTTC.